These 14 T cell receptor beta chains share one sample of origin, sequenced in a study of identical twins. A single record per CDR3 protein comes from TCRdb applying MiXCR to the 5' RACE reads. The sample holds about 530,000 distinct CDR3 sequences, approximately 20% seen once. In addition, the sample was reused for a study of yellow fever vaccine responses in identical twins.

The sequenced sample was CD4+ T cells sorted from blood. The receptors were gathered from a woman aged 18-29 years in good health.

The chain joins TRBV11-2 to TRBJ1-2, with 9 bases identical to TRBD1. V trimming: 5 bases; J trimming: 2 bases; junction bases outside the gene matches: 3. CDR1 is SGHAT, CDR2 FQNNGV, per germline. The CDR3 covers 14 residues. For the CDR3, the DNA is TGTGCCAGCAGCGCCGGGACAGGGAACTATGGCTACACCTTC. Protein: CASSAGTGNYGYTF.

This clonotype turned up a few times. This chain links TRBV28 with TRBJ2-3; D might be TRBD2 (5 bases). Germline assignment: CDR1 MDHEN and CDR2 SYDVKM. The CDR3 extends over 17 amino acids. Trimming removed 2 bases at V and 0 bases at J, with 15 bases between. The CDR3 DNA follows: TGTGCCAGCAGTTTAGTCTTTGGACTCTCTAGCACAGATACGCAGTATTTT. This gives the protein CASSLVFGLSSTDTQYF.

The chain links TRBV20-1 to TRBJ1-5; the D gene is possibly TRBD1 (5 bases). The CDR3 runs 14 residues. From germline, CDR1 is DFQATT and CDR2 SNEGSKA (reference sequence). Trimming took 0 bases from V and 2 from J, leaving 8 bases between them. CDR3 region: CSARDEGGNQPQHF. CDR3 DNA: TGCAGTGCTAGAGATGAAGGGGGCAATCAGCCCCAGCATTTT.

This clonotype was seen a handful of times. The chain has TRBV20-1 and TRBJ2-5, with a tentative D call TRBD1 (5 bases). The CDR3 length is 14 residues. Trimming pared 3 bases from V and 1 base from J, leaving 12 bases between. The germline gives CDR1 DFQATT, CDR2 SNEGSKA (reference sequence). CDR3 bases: TGCAGTGCTAGCAGGGTGGAGATCCAAGAGACCCAGTACTTC. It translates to CSASRVEIQETQYF.

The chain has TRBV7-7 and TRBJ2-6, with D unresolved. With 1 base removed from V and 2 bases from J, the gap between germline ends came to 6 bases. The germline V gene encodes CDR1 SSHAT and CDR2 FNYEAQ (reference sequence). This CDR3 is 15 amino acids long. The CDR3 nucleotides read TGTGCCAGCAGCTTAGGGGCTCCTGGGGCCAACGTCCTGACTTTC. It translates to CASSLGAPGANVLTF.

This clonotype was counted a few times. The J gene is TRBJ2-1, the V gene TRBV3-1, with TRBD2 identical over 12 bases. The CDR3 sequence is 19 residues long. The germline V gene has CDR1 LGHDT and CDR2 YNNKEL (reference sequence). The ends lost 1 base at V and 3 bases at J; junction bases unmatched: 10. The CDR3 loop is CASSQGAPSGGAGYNEQFF. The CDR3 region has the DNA TGTGCCAGCAGCCAAGGAGCGCCTAGCGGGGGGGCCGGCTACAATGAGCAGTTCTTC.

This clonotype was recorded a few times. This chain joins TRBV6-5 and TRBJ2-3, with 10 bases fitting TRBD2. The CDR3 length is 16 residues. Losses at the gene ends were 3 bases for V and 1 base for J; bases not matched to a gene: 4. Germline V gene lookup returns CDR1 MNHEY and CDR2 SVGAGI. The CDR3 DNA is TGTGCCAGCAGTTATGGGACTAGCGTCGGCACAGATACGCAGTATTTT. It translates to CASSYGTSVGTDTQYF.

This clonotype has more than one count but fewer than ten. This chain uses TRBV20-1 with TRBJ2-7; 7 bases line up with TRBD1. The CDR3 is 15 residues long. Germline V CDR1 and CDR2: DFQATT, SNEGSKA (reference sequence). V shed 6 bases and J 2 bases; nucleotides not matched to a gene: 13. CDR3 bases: TGCAGTGCCCAGGATACCGGGACAGCGACCTACGAGCAGTACGTC. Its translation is CSAQDTGTATYEQYV.

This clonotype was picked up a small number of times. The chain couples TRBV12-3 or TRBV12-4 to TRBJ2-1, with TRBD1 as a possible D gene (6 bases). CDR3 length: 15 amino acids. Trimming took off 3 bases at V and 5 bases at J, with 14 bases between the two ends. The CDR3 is CASSFWFAGDNEQFF. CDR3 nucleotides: TGTGCCAGCAGTTTTTGGTTCGCAGGGGACAATGAGCAGTTCTTC.

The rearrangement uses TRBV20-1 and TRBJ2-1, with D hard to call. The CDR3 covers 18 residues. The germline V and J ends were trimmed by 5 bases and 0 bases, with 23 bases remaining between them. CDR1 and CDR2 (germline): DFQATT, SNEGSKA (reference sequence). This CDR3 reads CSAAARKTSASSYNEQFF. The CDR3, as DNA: TGCAGTGCTGCAGCGCGAAAAACCTCGGCCAGCTCCTACAATGAGCAGTTCTTC.

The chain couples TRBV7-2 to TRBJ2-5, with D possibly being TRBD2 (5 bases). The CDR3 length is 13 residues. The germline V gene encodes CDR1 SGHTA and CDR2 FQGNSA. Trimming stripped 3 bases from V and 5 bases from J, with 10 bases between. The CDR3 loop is CASSLGASETQYF. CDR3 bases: TGTGCCAGCAGCTTGGGAGCCTCTGAGACCCAGTACTTC.

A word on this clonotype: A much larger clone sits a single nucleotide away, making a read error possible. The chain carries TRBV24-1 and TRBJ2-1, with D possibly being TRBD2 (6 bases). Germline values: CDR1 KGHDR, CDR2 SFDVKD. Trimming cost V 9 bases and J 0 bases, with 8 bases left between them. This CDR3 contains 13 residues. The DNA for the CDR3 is TGTGCCACCGCCGGGAGCTCCTACAATGAGCAGTTCTTC. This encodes CATAGSSYNEQFF.

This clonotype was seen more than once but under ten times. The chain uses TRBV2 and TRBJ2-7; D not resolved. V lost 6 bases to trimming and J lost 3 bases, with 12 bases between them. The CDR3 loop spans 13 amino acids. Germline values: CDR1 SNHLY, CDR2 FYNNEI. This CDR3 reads CASSRRQDYEQYF. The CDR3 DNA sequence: TGTGCCAGCAGCCGTCGACAAGACTACGAGCAGTACTTC. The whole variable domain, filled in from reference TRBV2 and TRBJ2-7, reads EPEVTQTPSHQVTQMGQEVILRCVPISNHLYFYWYRQILGQKVEFLVSFYNNEISEKSEIFDDQFSVERPDGSNFTLKIRSTKLEDSAMYFCASSRRQDYEQYFGPGTRLTVT.

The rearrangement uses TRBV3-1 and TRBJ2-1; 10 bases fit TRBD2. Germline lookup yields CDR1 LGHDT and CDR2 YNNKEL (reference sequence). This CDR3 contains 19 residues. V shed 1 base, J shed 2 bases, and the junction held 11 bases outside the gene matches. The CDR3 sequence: CASSQVLPLAGVAYNEQFF. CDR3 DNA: TGTGCCAGCAGCCAAGTCCTTCCCCTAGCGGGAGTGGCCTACAATGAGCAGTTCTTC.